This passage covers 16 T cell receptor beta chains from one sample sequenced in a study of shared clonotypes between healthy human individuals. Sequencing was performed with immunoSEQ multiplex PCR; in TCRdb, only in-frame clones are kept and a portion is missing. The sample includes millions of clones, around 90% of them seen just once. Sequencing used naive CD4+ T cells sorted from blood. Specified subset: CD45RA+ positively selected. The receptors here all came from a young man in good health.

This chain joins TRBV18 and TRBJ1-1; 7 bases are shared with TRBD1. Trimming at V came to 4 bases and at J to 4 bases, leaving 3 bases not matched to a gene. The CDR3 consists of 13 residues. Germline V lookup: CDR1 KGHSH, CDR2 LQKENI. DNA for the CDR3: TGTGCCAGCTCACAGGGGGCGACCACTGAAGCTTTCTTT. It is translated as CASSQGATTEAFF.

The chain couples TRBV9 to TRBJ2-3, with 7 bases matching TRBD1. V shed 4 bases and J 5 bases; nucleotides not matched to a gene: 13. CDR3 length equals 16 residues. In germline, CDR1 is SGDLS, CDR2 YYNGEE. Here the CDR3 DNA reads TGTGCCAGCAGCCCTTGGGACAAGGGGGCGGGAGATACGCAGTATTTT. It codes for CASSPWDKGAGDTQYF.

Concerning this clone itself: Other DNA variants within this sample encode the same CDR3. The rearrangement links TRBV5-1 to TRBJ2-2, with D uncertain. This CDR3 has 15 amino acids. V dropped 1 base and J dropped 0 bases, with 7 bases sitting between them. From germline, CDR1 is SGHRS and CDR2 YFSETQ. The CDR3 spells CASSLSTTNTGELFF. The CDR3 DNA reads TGCGCCAGCAGCTTGTCTACTACGAACACCGGGGAGCTGTTTTTT.

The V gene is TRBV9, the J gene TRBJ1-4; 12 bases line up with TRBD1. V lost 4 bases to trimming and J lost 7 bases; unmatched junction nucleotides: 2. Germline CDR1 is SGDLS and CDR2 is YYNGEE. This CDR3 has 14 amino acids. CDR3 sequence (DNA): TGTGCCAGCAGCCCGGGACAGGGGGCTGAAAAACTGTTTTTT. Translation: CASSPGQGAEKLFF.

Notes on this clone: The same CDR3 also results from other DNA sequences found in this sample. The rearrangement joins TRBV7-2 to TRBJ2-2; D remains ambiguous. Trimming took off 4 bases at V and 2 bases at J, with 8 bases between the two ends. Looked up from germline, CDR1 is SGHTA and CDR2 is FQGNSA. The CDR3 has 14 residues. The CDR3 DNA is TGTGCCAGCAGCTCTAGTGGAAACACCGGGGAGCTGTTTTTT. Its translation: CASSSSGNTGELFF.

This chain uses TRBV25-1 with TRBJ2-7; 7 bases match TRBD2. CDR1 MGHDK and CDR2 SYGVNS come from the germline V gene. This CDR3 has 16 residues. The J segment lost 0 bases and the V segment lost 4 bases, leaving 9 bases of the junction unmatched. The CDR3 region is CASSAASGASSYEQYF. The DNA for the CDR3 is TGTGCCAGCAGTGCCGCCAGCGGGGCTAGCTCCTACGAGCAGTACTTC.

The CDR3 DNA reads as TGTGCCAGTAGTATCGGCCGCGGGGCCGGGTATTCGGATGAAAAACTGTTTTTT. Translation: CASSIGRGAGYSDEKLFF. This rearrangement joins TRBV19 to TRBJ1-4; D perhaps matches TRBD1 (5 bases). The CDR3 covers 18 residues. Germline-derived CDR1 and CDR2 are LNHDA and SQIVND (reference sequence). V was pared by 3 bases and J by 6 bases, with 23 bases between.

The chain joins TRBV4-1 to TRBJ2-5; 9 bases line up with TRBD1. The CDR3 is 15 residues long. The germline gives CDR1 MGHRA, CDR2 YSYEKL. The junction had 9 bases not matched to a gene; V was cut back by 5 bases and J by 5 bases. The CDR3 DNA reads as TGCGCCAGCAGCGGGGGACAGGGTGGCTGGGAGACCCAGTACTTC. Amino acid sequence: CASSGGQGGWETQYF.

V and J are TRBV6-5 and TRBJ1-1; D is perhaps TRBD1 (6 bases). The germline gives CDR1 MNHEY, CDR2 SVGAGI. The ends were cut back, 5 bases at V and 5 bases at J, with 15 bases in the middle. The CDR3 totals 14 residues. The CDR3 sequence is CASSEDSEWTEAFF. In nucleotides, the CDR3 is TGTGCCAGCAGTGAGGACAGCGAGTGGACTGAAGCTTTCTTT.

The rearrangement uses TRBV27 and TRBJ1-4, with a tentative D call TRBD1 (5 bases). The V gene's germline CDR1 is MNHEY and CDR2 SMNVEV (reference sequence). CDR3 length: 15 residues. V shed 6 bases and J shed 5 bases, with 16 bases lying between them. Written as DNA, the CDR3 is TGTGCCAGCAGGGCCCACGGGGGTGGGAATGAAAAACTGTTTTTT. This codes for CASRAHGGGNEKLFF.

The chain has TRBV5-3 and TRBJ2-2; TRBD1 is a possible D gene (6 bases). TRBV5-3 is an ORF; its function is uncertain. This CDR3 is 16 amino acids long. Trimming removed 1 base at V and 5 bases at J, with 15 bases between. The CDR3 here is CARSLYRPGDTGELFF. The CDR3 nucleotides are TGTGCCAGAAGCTTGTATCGTCCAGGGGATACCGGGGAGCTGTTTTTT.

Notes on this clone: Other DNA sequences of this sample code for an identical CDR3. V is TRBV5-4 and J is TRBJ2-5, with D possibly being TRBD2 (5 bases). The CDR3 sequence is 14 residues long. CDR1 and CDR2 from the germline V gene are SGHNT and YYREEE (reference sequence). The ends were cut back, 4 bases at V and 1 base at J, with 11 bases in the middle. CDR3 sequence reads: CASSLGLTQETQYF. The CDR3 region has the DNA TGTGCCAGCAGCCTAGGACTCACCCAAGAGACCCAGTACTTC.

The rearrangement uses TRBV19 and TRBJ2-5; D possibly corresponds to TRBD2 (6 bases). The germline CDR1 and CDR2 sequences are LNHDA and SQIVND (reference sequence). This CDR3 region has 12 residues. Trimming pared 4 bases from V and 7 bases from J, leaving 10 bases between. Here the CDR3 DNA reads TGTGCCAGTAGTAGCGCAGCGGGGACCCAGTACTTC. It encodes CASSSAAGTQYF.

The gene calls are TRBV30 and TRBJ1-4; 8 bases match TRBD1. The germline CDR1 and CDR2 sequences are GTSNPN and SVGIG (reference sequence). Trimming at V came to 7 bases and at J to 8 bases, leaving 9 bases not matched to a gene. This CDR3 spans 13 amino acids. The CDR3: CAFRTGIYEKLFF. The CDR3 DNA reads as TGTGCCTTCCGGACAGGGATATACGAAAAACTGTTTTTT. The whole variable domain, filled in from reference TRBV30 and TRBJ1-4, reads SQTIHQWPATLVQPVGSPLSLECTVEGTSNPNLYWYRQAAGRGLQLLFYSVGIGQISSEVPQNLSASRPQDRQFILSSKKLLLSDSGFYLCAFRTGIYEKLFFGSGTQLSVL.

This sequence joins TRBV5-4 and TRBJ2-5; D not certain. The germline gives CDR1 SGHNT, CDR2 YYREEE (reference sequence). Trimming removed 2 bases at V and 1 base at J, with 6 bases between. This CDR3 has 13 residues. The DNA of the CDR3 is TGTGCCAGCAGCTTTCCCACCCAAGAGACCCAGTACTTC. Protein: CASSFPTQETQYF.

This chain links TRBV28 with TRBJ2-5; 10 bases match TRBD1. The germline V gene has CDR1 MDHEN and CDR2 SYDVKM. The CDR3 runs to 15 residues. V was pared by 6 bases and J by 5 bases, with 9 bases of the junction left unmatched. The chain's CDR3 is CASRSPGQGRETQYF. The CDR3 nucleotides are TGTGCCAGCAGGTCGCCGGGACAGGGGCGGGAGACCCAGTACTTC.